Presented here are 25 T cell receptor beta chains from one specimen sequenced in a study of T cells in Graves' hyperthyroidism and ophthalmopathy (dated by TCRdb to about 2019). Receptor amplification or capture employed multiplex PCR. The reads were generated on an Illumina HiSeq 2000. The TCR beta CDR3 regions were amplified from the RNA transcripts. The TCR CDR3 was subjected to a first round of RT-PCR using the HTBI primer set and the Qiagen OneStep RT-PCR kit. TCRdb trimmed public reads at Q25 via fastp, called clones via MiXCR and kept in-frame beta chains. Duplicate CDR3 protein sequences are folded into a single record with the most common DNA and genes. This sample has 700,000 to 950,000 distinct CDR3 sequences in its table, and 35% of those were observed once. The ten largest make up roughly 30% of the sample. Sequencing was carried out using blood. The receptor source for this set is a woman between 35 and 50 years old with Graves' hyperthyroidism.

J is TRBJ2-3 and V is TRBV10-3; no clear D. CDR3 length equals 12 residues. In germline, CDR1 is ENHRY, CDR2 SYGVKD. The V end was cut by 4 bases, the J end by 2 bases, with 4 bases between. The CDR3 bases are TGTGCCATCAGTGTGGACACAGATACGCAGTATTTT. Translated, it gives CAISVDTDTQYF.

In its sample, this clonotype was seen a few times. The V and J genes are TRBV4-1 and TRBJ2-5; 10 nucleotides match TRBD2. CDR3 length: 18 residues. V trimming: 4 bases; J trimming: 5 bases; junction bases outside the gene matches: 16. CDR1 is MGHRA and CDR2 is YSYEKL in the germline V gene. The chain's CDR3 is CASSPSSGSGRAWETQYF. The CDR3 coding sequence is TGCGCCAGCAGCCCCTCCTCGGGGAGCGGGAGGGCCTGGGAGACCCAGTACTTC.

The table lists this clonotype with many counts. The chain employs TRBV7-9 and TRBJ1-2; D possibly corresponds to TRBD1 (6 bases). The CDR3 has 10 amino acids. Trimming removed 6 bases from V and 9 bases from J, with 8 bases in between. The germline V gene encodes CDR1 SEHNR and CDR2 FQNEAQ (reference sequence). The DNA for the CDR3 is TGTGCCAGCAGTACAGGGAGCTACACCTTC. Its translation is CASSTGSYTF.

This clonotype was seen at least ten times. The chain joins TRBV7-8 to TRBJ2-5, with D tentatively TRBD1 (6 bases). V lost 3 bases and J lost 5, with 19 bases in between. In germline, CDR1 is SGHVS, CDR2 FQNEAQ. The CDR3 runs 16 residues. The CDR3 sequence: CASSFSQRGQGETQYF. In nucleotides, the CDR3 is TGTGCCAGCAGCTTTAGTCAGCGAGGGCAGGGGGAGACCCAGTACTTC.

The chain has TRBV7-9 and TRBJ2-7; 7 bases are a match to TRBD1. Germline V CDR1 and CDR2: SEHNR, FQNEAQ (reference sequence). Trimming at V came to 7 bases and at J to 2 bases, leaving 5 bases not matched to a gene. CDR3 length: 13 residues. The CDR3 protein is CASTTGDTYEQYF. In DNA form, the CDR3 reads TGTGCCAGCACTACAGGGGACACCTACGAGCAGTACTTC. The entire variable domain, with the rest obtained from reference TRBV7-9 and TRBJ2-7, is as follows: DTGVSQNPRHKITKRGQNVTFRCDPISEHNRLYWYRQTLGQGPEFLTYFQNEAQLEKSRLLSDRFSAERPKGSFSTLEIQRTEQGDSAMYLCASTTGDTYEQYFGPGTRLTVT.

This clonotype was detected ten times or more. The chain combines TRBV7-2 with TRBJ1-1; 9 nucleotides agree with TRBD1. Per germline, CDR1 SGHTA and CDR2 FQGNSA. The CDR3 runs to 14 residues. The V gene end was trimmed by 5 bases and the J gene end by 4 bases; junction bases not matched to a gene: 5. The CDR3 DNA is TGTGCCAGCAGCACGGGACAGGGCGGCACTGAAGCTTTCTTT. Its translation is CASSTGQGGTEAFF.

The rearrangement links TRBV20-1 to TRBJ1-4; D remains unclear. Trimming removed 6 bases from V and 4 bases from J, with 15 bases in between. The germline V gene has CDR1 DFQATT and CDR2 SNEGSKA (reference sequence). CDR3 size: 14 residues. CDR3 region: CSAKRSESNEKLFF. DNA of the CDR3: TGCAGTGCCAAGAGATCGGAGAGTAATGAAAAACTGTTTTTT.

As concerns this clonotype: The junction departs from germline at one end; a sequencing error may be responsible. This rearrangement joins TRBV20-1 to TRBJ2-7, with TRBD1 matching over 7 bases. The CDR3 runs 15 residues. In germline, CDR1 is DFQATT, CDR2 SNEGSKA (reference sequence). The CDR3 bases are TGCAGTTACCTACCATTAACCGGGACAGAGTACGAGCAGCACTTC. It is translated as CSYLPLTGTEYEQHF.

The rearrangement joins TRBV7-2 to TRBJ1-2, with 8 bases lining up with TRBD1. Looked up from germline, CDR1 is SGHTA and CDR2 is FQGNSA. This CDR3 contains 12 residues. V was clipped by 5 bases and J by 8 bases; unmatched bases: 4. Here the CDR3 reads CASSTGQGGYTF. The CDR3 DNA is TGTGCCAGCAGCACCGGACAGGGAGGCTACACCTTC.

This clonotype has a count of ten or more. This rearrangement joins TRBV25-1 to TRBJ2-7; D is possibly TRBD2 (5 bases). The CDR3 totals 13 residues. V lost 3 bases and J lost 5, with 11 bases in between. Germline V CDR1 and CDR2: MGHDK, SYGVNS. The CDR3 sequence: CASSDLGRHEQYF. In DNA form, the CDR3 reads TGTGCCAGCAGTGATTTAGGGAGACACGAGCAGTACTTC.

This clonotype has only a few counts. This chain connects TRBV6-5 to TRBJ1-2, with TRBD1 matching over 9 bases. CDR3 length: 15 residues. In germline, CDR1 is MNHEY, CDR2 SVGAGI. J gave up 3 bases and V 8 bases, and 10 bases lay outside the gene matches. Here the CDR3 DNA reads TGTGCCAGCCGGACAGGGGAAGAGTGGGACTATGGCTACACCTTC. Its translation is CASRTGEEWDYGYTF.

In regard to this clonotype: Germline is not matched at one junction end, which may reflect a read error. The chain couples TRBV19 to TRBJ2-6; 7 bases are shared with TRBD1. The CDR3 is 17 residues long. The V gene's germline CDR1 is LNHDA and CDR2 SQIVND (reference sequence). The CDR3 DNA reads as TGTGCCAGTAGTATACGAGGGGGCTCATCCTCCTCGTACACTGAAGCTTTC. Translation gives CASSIRGGSSSSYTEAF.

This clonotype has a handful of counts. The CDR3 region is CASSPIGGATNEKLFF. CDR3 nucleotide sequence: TGTGCCAGCAGCCCCATCGGGGGGGCAACTAATGAAAAACTGTTTTTT. The V and J genes are TRBV7-9 and TRBJ1-4; maybe TRBD1 (5 bases). CDR3 size: 16 residues. The germline CDR1 and CDR2 sequences are SEHNR and FQNEAQ (reference sequence). Trimming removed 5 bases from V and 0 bases from J, with 13 bases in between.

This clonotype came up a few times. The chain is built from TRBV28 and TRBJ1-5, with a tentative D call TRBD1 (6 bases). CDR1 and CDR2 (germline): MDHEN, SYDVKM. Trimming took off 6 bases at V and 3 bases at J, with 15 bases between the two ends. The CDR3 runs to 15 residues. The CDR3 sequence is CASRAFGGHNQPQHF. CDR3 DNA sequence: TGTGCCAGCAGGGCCTTCGGGGGCCACAATCAGCCCCAGCATTTT.

There are many counts of this clonotype. The chain employs TRBV12-3 or TRBV12-4 and TRBJ1-6; 10 bases agree with TRBD1. The CDR3 consists of 14 residues. Trimming at V came to 3 bases and at J to 9 bases, leaving 2 bases not matched to a gene. The CDR3 coding sequence is TGTGCCAGCAGTTTCTGGGACAGGGGTTCACCCCTCCACTTT. Its protein is CASSFWDRGSPLHF.

This clonotype was recorded many times. V is TRBV2 and J is TRBJ2-7, with D possibly TRBD1 on 5 matching bases. V was clipped by 1 base and J by 2 bases, with 12 bases between them. CDR1 is SNHLY, CDR2 FYNNEI, per germline. This CDR3 region has 15 residues. CDR3: CASSEDRDRTYEQYF. CDR3 nucleotide sequence: TGTGCCAGCAGTGAAGATCGTGACAGAACCTACGAGCAGTACTTC.

In its sample, this clonotype was seen many times. V is TRBV2 and J is TRBJ1-1; D gene uncertain. Trimming cost V 4 bases and J 4 bases, with 16 bases left between them. The length of the CDR3 is 15 residues. Germline CDR1 is SNHLY and CDR2 is FYNNEI. The CDR3 sequence: CASSGTLSGGTEAFF. The CDR3 region has the DNA TGTGCCAGCAGTGGTACGTTGTCGGGCGGCACTGAAGCTTTCTTT.

This clonotype was counted at least ten times. The genes are TRBV2 and TRBJ1-5; D might be TRBD1 (5 bases). Germline V gene data show CDR1 as SNHLY and CDR2 as FYNNEI. This CDR3 region has 13 residues. Trimming removed 10 bases from V and 4 bases from J, with 14 bases in between. For the CDR3, the DNA is TGTGCCACCCGCGGGGGGAGGAATCAGCCCCAGCATTTT. Translation: CATRGGRNQPQHF.

This clonotype has more than one count but fewer than ten. V is TRBV19 and J is TRBJ1-1; 10 nucleotides align to TRBD1. Germline CDR1 reads LNHDA; CDR2 reads SQIVND (reference sequence). Germline trimming cut 7 bases from V and 10 bases from J; bases unmatched to any gene: 9. This CDR3 is 13 amino acids long. Here the CDR3 reads CASTGNGDRGAFF. CDR3 in DNA: TGTGCCAGTACCGGAAATGGGGACAGGGGAGCTTTCTTT.

The chain links TRBV28 to TRBJ1-1, with D unclear. The CDR3 totals 14 residues. The germline V and J ends were trimmed by 1 base and 6 bases, with 12 bases remaining between them. Germline-derived CDR1 and CDR2 are MDHEN and SYDVKM. CDR3 protein: CASSLLKGGAEAFF. As DNA, the CDR3 is TGTGCCAGCAGTTTATTGAAGGGTGGTGCTGAAGCTTTCTTT.

The count of this clonotype is one. At one of its ends the junction is not consistent with the germline gene, which may arise from a read error. The chain couples TRBV5-1 to TRBJ2-2; D not resolved. This CDR3 region has 15 residues. Germline V lookup: CDR1 SGHRS, CDR2 YFSETQ. CDR3 amino acids: CASSLSNLNTGELFF. The CDR3 DNA sequence: TGTGCCAGCAGCTTATCTAATCTAAACACCGGGGAGCTGTTTTTT.

This clonotype was seen at least ten times. The chain couples TRBV19 to TRBJ1-5, with 8 bases fitting TRBD1. The trim removed 9 bases at V and 5 bases at J, leaving 6 bases unmatched. The CDR3 totals 13 residues. Germline V gene lookup returns CDR1 LNHDA and CDR2 SQIVND (reference sequence). CDR3 bases: TGTGCCAGCACCGGACAGGGCGATCAGCCCCAGCATTTT. Protein: CASTGQGDQPQHF.

In this sample, this clonotype turned up many times. V usage is TRBV2 and J usage is TRBJ1-5, with D possibly TRBD1 on 5 matching bases. Germline-derived CDR1 and CDR2 are SNHLY and FYNNEI. Trimming took off 5 bases at V and 4 bases at J, with 12 bases between the two ends. CDR3 length: 14 residues. CDR3 sequence reads: CASSTIRGNQPQHF. Written as DNA, the CDR3 is TGTGCCAGCAGTACAATAAGGGGAAATCAGCCCCAGCATTTT.

The DNA for the CDR3 is TGTGCCAGCAGCTTAGTTGGACAGATCTATGGCTACACCTTC. It yields the protein CASSLVGQIYGYTF. This rearrangement joins TRBV7-8 to TRBJ1-2; possibly TRBD1 for D (6 bases). This CDR3 is built from 14 residues. CDR1 and CDR2 from the germline V gene are SGHVS and FQNEAQ. Trimming took off 1 base at V and 4 bases at J, with 10 bases between the two ends.

This clonotype was found a few times. The rearrangement uses TRBV5-6 and TRBJ2-6; possible D gene TRBD2, 6 bases. This CDR3 is built from 15 residues. Trimming removed 3 bases from V and 0 bases from J, with 7 bases in between. The V gene's germline CDR1 is SGHDT and CDR2 YYEEEE. The CDR3: CASSSEGSGANVLTF. The CDR3, as DNA: TGTGCCAGCAGCTCGGAGGGCTCTGGGGCCAACGTCCTGACTTTC.